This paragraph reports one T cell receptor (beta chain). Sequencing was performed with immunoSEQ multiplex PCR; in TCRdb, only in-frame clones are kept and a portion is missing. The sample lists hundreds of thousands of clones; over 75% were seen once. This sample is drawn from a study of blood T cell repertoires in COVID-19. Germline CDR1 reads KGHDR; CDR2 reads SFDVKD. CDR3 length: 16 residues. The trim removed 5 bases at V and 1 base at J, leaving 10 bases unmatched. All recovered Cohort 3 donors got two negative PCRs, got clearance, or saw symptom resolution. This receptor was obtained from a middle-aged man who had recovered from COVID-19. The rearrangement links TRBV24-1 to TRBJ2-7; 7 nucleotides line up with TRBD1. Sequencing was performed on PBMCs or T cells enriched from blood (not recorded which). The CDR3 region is CATSGASGTVSYEQYF. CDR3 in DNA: TGTGCCACCAGTGGCGCATCCGGGACAGTTTCCTACGAGCAGTACTTC.